The following is a TCR beta chain sequence with its context. These data come from a study of shared clonotypes between healthy human individuals. The CDR3 runs to 16 residues. Germline assignment: CDR1 LNHDA and CDR2 SQIVND (reference sequence). After removal of 2 bases from V and 2 bases from J, the junction contained 6 bases not matched to a gene. Method: immunoSEQ multiplex PCR; TCRdb's copy keeps in-frame clones and lacks some. The table records a few hundred thousand clones, less than 80% of them present only once. Source material: PBMCs. The source is a woman between 40 and 55 years old in good health. Some clones in this sample may be carry-over from other donors' samples. The J gene is TRBJ1-5, the V gene TRBV19, with TRBD1 matching 7 bases. The CDR3 loop reads CASSIHPGGGNQPQHF. CDR3 in DNA: TGTGCCAGTAGTATACACCCAGGGGGTGGCAATCAGCCCCAGCATTTT.